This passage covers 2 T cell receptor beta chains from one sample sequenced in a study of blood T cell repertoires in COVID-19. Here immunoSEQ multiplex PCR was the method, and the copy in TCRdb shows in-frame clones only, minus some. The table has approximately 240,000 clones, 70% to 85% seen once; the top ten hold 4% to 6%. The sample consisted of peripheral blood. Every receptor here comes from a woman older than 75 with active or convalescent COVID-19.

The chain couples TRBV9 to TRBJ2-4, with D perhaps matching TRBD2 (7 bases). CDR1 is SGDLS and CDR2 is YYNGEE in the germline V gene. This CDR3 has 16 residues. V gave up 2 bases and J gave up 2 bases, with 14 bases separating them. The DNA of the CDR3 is TGTGCCAGCAGCGTCTCGCGGGGGCTCTCCAAAAACATTCAGTACTTC. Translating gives CASSVSRGLSKNIQYF.

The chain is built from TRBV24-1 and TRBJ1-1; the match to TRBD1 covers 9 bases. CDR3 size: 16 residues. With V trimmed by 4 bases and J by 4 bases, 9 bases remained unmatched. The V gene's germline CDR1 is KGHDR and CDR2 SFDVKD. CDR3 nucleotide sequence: TGTGCCACCAGTGACACCTACAGGGGGCCTGGCACTGAAGCTTTCTTT. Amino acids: CATSDTYRGPGTEAFF.